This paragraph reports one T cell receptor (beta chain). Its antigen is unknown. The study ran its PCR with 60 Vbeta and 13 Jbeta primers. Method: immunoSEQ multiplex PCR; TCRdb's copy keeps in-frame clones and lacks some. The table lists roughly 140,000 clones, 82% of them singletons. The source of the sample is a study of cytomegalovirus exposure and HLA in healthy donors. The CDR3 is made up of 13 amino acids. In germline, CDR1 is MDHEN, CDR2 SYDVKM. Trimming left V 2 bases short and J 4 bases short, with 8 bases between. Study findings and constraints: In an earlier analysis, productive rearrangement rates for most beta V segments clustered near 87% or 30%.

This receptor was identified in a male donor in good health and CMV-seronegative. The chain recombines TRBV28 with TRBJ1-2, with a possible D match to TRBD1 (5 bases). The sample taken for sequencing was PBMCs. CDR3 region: CASSLMGGYGYTF. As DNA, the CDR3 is TGTGCCAGCAGTTTAATGGGGGGCTATGGCTACACCTTC.